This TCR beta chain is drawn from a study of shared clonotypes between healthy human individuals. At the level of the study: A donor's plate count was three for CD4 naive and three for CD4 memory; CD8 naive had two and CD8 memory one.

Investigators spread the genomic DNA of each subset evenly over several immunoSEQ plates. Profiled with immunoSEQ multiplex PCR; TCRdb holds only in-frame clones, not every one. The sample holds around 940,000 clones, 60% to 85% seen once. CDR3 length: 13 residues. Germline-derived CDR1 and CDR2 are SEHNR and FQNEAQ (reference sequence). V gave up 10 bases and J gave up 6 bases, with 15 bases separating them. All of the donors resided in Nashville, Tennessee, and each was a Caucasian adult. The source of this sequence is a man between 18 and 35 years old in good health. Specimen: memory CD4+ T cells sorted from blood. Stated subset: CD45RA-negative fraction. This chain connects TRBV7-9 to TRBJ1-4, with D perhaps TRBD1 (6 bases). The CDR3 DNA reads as TGTGCCACCCAGAGGGGGGCCGATGAAAAACTGTTTTTT. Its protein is CATQRGADEKLFF.